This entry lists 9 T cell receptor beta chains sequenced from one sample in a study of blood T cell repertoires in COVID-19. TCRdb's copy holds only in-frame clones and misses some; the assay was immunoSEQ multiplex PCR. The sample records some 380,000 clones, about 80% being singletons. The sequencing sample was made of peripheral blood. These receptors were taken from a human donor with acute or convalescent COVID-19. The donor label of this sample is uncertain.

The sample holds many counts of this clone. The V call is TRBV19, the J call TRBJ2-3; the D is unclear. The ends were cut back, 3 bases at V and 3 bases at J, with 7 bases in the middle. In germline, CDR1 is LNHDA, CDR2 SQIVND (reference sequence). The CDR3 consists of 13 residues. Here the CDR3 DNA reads TGTGCCAGTAGTATGGCCGCTACAGATACGCAGTATTTT. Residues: CASSMAATDTQYF.

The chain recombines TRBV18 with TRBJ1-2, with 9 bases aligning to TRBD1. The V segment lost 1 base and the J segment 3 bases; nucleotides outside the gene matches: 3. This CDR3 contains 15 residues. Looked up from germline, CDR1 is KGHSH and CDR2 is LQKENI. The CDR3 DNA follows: TGTGCCAGCTCACCACGGGACAGGGTCGACTATGGCTACACCTTC. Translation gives CASSPRDRVDYGYTF.

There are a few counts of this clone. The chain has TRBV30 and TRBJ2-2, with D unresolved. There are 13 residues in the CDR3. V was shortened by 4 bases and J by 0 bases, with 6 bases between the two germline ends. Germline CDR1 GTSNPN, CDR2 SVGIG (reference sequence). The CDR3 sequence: CAWTVTNTGELFF. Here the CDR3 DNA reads TGTGCCTGGACGGTGACGAACACCGGGGAGCTGTTTTTT.

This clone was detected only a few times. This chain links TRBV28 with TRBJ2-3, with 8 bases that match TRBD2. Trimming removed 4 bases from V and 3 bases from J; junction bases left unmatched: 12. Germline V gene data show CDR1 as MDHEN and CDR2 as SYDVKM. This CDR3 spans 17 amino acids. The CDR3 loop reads CASSSVRGGYVTDTQYF. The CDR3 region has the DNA TGTGCCAGCAGTTCCGTCCGGGGGGGCTACGTAACAGATACGCAGTATTTT.

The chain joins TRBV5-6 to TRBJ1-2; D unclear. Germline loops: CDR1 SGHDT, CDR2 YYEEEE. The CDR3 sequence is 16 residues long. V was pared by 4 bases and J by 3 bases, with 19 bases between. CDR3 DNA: TGTGCCAGCAGCCCCTACTTCGTGGAGAGTCACTATGGCTACACCTTC. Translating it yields CASSPYFVESHYGYTF. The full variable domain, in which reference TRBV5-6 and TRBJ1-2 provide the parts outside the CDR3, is DAGVTQSPTHLIKTRGQQVTLRCSPKSGHDTVSWYQQALGQGPQFIFQYYEEEERQRGNFPDRFSGHQFPNYSSELNVNALLLGDSALYLCASSPYFVESHYGYTFGSGTRLTVV.

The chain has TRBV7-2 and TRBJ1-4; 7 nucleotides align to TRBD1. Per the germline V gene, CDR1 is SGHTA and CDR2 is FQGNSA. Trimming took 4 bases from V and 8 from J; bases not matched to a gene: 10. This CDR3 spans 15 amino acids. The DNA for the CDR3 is TGTGCCAGCAGCTCTGTGCCGGGACAGAGGGAAAAACTGTTTTTT. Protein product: CASSSVPGQREKLFF.

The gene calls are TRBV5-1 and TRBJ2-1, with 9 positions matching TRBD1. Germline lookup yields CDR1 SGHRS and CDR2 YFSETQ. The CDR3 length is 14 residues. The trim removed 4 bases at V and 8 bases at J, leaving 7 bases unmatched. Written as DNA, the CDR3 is TGCGCCAGCAGCCCCGGACAGGGGCGCGATGAGCAGTTCTTC. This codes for CASSPGQGRDEQFF.

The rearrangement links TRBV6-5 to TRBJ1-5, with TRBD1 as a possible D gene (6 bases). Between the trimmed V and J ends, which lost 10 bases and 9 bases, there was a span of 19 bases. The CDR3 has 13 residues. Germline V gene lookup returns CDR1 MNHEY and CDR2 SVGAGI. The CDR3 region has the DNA TGTGCCACGGAACAGGGAGACTTTCGGCCCCAGCATTTT. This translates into CATEQGDFRPQHF.

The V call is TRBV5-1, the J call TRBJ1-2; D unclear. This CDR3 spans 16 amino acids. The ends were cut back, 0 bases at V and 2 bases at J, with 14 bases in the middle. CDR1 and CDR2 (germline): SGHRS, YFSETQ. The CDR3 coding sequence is TGCGCCAGCAGCTTGGAACTACATGCCTCAAACTATGGCTACACCTTC. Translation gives CASSLELHASNYGYTF.